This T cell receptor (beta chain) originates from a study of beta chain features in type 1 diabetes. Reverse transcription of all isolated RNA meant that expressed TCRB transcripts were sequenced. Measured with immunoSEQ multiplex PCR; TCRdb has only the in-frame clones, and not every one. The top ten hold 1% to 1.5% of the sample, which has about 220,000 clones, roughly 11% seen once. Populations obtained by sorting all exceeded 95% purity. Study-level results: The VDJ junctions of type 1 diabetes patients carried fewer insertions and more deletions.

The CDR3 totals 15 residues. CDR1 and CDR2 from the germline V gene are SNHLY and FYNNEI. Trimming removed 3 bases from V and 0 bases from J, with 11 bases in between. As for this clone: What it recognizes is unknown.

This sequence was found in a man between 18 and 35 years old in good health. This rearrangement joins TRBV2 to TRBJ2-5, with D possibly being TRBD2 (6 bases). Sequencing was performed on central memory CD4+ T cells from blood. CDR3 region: CASSDRETYQETQYF. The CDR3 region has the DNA TGTGCCAGCAGTGACCGGGAGACCTACCAAGAGACCCAGTACTTC.